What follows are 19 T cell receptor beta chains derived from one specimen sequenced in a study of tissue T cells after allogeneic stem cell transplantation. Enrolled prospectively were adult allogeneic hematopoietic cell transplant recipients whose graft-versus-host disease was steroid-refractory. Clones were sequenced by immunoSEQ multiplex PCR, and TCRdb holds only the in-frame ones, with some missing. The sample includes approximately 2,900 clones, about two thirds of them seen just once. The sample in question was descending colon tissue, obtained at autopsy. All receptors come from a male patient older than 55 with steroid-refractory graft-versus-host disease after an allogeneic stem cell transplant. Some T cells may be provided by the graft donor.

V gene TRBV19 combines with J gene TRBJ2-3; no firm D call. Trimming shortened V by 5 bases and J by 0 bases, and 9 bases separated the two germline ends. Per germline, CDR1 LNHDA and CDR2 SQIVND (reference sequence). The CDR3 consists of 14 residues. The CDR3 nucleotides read TGTGCCAGTAGTTCGACAACTAGCACAGATACGCAGTATTTT. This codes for CASSSTTSTDTQYF.

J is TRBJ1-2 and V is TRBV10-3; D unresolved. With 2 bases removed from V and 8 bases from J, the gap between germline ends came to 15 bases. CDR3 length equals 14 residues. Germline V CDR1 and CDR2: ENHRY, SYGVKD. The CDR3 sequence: CAISEMAVRSGYTF. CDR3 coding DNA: TGTGCCATCAGTGAGATGGCCGTCAGGAGCGGCTACACCTTC.

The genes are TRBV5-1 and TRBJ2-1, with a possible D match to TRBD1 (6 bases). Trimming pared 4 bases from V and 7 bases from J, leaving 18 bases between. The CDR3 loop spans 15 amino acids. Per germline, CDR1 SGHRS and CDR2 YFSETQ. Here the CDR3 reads CASSRPLQGGNEQFF. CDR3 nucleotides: TGCGCCAGCAGCCGTCCACTACAGGGCGGTAATGAGCAGTTCTTC.

CDR3 sequence reads: CASSPLAGEGGETQYF. The CDR3 coding sequence is TGTGCCAGCAGTCCCCTGGCGGGGGAGGGCGGAGAGACCCAGTACTTC. The chain links TRBV27 to TRBJ2-5, with 7 bases matching TRBD2. The V gene's germline CDR1 is MNHEY and CDR2 SMNVEV (reference sequence). The length of the CDR3 is 16 residues. V dropped 5 bases and J dropped 4; count of bases not matched to a gene: 13.

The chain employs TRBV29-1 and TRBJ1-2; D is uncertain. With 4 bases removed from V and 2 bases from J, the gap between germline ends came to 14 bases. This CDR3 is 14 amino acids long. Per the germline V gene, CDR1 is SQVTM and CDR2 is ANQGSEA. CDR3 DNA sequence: TGCAGCGTTGGGGAGGAAGCAAGGAACTATGGCTACACCTTC. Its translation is CSVGEEARNYGYTF.

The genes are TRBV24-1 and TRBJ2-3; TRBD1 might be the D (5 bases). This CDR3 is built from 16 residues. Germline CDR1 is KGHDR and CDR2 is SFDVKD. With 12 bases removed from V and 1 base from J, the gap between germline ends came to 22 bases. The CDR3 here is CAGASALGRGTDTQYF. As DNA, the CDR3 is TGTGCCGGGGCCTCCGCTCTGGGTAGGGGCACAGATACGCAGTATTTT.

The CDR3 sequence: CASSQGGAPWWEKLFF. CDR3 sequence (DNA): TGCGCCAGCAGCCAAGGAGGGGCCCCCTGGTGGGAAAAACTGTTTTTT. This chain uses TRBV4-1 with TRBJ1-4; a possible D gene is TRBD1 (5 bases). V was clipped by 1 base and J by 8 bases, with 17 bases between them. CDR3 length: 16 residues. Germline loops: CDR1 MGHRA, CDR2 YSYEKL.

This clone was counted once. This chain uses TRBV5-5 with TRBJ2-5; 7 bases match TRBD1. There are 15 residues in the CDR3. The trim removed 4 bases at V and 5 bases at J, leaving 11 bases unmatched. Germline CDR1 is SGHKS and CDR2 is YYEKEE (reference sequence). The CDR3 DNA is TGTGCCAGCAGCGTCGGGACAGCTTTTCCGGAGACCCAGTACTTC. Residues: CASSVGTAFPETQYF.

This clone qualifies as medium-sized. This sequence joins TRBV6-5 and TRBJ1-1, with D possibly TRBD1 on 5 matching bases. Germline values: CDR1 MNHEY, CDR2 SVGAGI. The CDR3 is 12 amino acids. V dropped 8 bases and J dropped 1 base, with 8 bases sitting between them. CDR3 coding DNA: TGTGCCAGCTTAAGGGGGAACACTGAAGCTTTCTTT. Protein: CASLRGNTEAFF.

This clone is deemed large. CDR3 DNA: TGTGCCACGTCCCGGGGGCTGGATGGAAACACCATATATTTT. It codes for CATSRGLDGNTIYF. The rearrangement joins TRBV6-6 to TRBJ1-3; weak D call: TRBD1 (6 bases). The CDR3 runs 14 residues. V was shortened by 10 bases and J by 3 bases, with 16 bases between the two germline ends. Germline CDR1 and CDR2: MNHNY and SVGAGI (reference sequence).

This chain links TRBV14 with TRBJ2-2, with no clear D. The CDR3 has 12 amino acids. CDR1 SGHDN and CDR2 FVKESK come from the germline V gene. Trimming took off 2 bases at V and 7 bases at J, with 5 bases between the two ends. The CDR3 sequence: CASSQTVGELFF. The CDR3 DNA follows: TGTGCCAGCAGCCAAACGGTCGGGGAGCTGTTTTTT.

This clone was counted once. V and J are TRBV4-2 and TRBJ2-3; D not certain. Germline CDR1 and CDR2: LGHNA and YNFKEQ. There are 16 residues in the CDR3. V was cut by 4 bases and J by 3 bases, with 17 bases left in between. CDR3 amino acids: CASSRKGAPGTDTQYF. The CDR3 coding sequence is TGTGCCAGCAGCCGGAAAGGTGCCCCCGGGACAGATACGCAGTATTTT.

CDR3 DNA sequence: TGTGCCAGCAGCCAACCTCGACTGGCCGAGGGCAATGAGCAGTTCTTC. The encoded protein is CASSQPRLAEGNEQFF. The genes are TRBV5-4 and TRBJ2-1, with D possibly TRBD2 on 5 matching bases. Germline CDR1 reads SGHNT; CDR2 reads YYREEE (reference sequence). The CDR3 extends over 16 amino acids. V was shortened by 4 bases and J by 6 bases, with 20 bases between the two germline ends.

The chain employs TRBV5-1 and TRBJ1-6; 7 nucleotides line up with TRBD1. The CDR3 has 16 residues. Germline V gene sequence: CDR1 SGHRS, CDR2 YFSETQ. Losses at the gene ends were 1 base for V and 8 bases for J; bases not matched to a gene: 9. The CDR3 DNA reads TGCGCCAGCAGCTTGTGGAGGGGGCGGACGGATTCACCCCTCCACTTT. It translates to CASSLWRGRTDSPLHF.

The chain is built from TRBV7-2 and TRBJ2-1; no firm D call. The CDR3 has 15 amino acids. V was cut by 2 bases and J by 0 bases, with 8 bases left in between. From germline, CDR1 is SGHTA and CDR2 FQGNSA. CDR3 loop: CASSLLQLSYNEQFF. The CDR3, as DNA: TGTGCCAGCAGCTTATTGCAGCTCTCCTACAATGAGCAGTTCTTC.

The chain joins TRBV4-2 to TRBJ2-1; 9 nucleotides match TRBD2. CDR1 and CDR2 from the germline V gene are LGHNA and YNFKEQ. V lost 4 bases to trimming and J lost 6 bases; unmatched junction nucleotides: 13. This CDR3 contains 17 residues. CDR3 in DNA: TGTGCCAGCAGCCTGAAACTGCGGGGGGGGGCCACCAATGAGCAGTTCTTC. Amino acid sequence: CASSLKLRGGATNEQFF.

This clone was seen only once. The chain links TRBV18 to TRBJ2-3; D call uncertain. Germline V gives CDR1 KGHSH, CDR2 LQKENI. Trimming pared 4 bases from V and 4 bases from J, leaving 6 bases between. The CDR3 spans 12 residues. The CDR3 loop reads CASSLRPDTQYF. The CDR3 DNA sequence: TGTGCCAGCTCACTTCGTCCAGATACGCAGTATTTT.

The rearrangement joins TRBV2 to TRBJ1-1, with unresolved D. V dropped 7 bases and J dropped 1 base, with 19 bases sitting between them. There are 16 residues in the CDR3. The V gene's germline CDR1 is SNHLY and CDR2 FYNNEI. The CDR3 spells CASTGTTESRNTEAFF. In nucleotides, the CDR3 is TGTGCCAGCACAGGTACGACCGAAAGCAGGAACACTGAAGCTTTCTTT.

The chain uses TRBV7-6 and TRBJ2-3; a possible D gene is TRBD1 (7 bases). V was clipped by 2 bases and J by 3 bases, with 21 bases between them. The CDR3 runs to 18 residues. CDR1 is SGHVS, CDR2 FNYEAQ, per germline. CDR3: CASSLTPEEGAFTDTQYF. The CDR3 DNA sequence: TGTGCCAGCAGCTTAACCCCCGAGGAGGGGGCATTTACAGATACGCAGTATTTT.